Listed below are T cell receptor beta chains from one sample, sequenced in a study of blood T cells in healthy people across ages. TCRdb passed the 5' RACE reads through MiXCR, listing each CDR3 protein once. The repertoire holds roughly 640,000 distinct CDR3 sequences, roughly 31% seen once, with about a sixth in the top ten. The sequencing input was blood. The receptors shown here come from a woman of 80 years or more in good health. Each CDR3 is given with its conserved first and last residue. A D gene is named only where the DNA matches it firmly. Only some rows state a clone size, as once, few, many or a class for expanded clones.

CDR3aa: CASGGQTDNSPLHF
CDR3nt: TGTGCCAGCGGAGGACAGACAGATAATTCACCCCTCCACTTT
v_gene: TRBV27
j_gene: TRBJ1-6
abundance: few
d_gene: .

CDR3aa: CASSFSVNEQYF
CDR3nt: TGTGCCAGCAGCTTCAGTGTAAACGAGCAGTACTTC
v_gene: TRBV7-9
j_gene: TRBJ2-7
abundance: many
d_gene: .

CDR3aa: CASSPGLEGGELFF
CDR3nt: TGTGCCAGCAGTCCGGGACTAGAGGGCGGGGAGCTGTTTTTT
v_gene: TRBV28
j_gene: TRBJ2-2
abundance: .
d_gene: TRBD2

CDR3aa: CAIKKEPGGVQHF
CDR3nt: TGTGCCATCAAAAAGGAGCCCGGGGGCGTCCAGCATTTT
v_gene: TRBV10-3
j_gene: TRBJ1-5
abundance: many
d_gene: .

CDR3aa: CASSPGPGGEQFF
CDR3nt: TGTGCCAGCAGCCCTGGGCCGGGAGGCGAGCAGTTCTTC
v_gene: TRBV21-1
j_gene: TRBJ2-1
abundance: many
d_gene: .

CDR3aa: CASSQDWSPPHF
CDR3nt: TGTGCCAGCAGCCAAGACTGGTCACCCCCCCACTTT
v_gene: TRBV4-2
j_gene: TRBJ1-6
abundance: .
d_gene: .

CDR3aa: CATSRDVFAGARDEQFF
CDR3nt: TGTGCCACCAGCAGAGACGTCTTTGCGGGGGCCAGGGATGAGCAGTTCTTC
v_gene: TRBV15
j_gene: TRBJ2-1
abundance: many
d_gene: .

CDR3aa: CASRSPAGGGQETQYF
CDR3nt: TGCGCCAGCAGATCCCCCGCCGGGGGAGGACAAGAGACCCAGTACTTC
v_gene: TRBV5-1
j_gene: TRBJ2-5
abundance: .
d_gene: .

CDR3aa: CASRSGGSRTEAFF
CDR3nt: TGTGCCAGCCGTTCGGGAGGGAGTCGCACTGAAGCTTTCTTT
v_gene: TRBV3-1
j_gene: TRBJ1-1
abundance: .
d_gene: .

CDR3aa: CASSRGGQEGEQFF
CDR3nt: TGTGCCAGCAGCCGGGGGGGCCAAGAGGGTGAGCAGTTCTTC
v_gene: TRBV7-2
j_gene: TRBJ2-1
abundance: many
d_gene: TRBD2

CDR3aa: CASSYTFRGRIQPQHF
CDR3nt: TGTGCCAGCAGTTACACCTTTAGGGGCCGTATTCAGCCCCAGCATTTT
v_gene: TRBV6-5
j_gene: TRBJ1-5
abundance: .
d_gene: .

CDR3aa: CAWSGLRPPLHF
CDR3nt: TGTGCCTGGAGTGGGTTGAGGCCACCCCTCCACTTT
v_gene: TRBV30
j_gene: TRBJ1-6
abundance: .
d_gene: .

CDR3aa: CASSRGGPEAFF
CDR3nt: TGTGCCAGCAGCCGGGGAGGTCCGGAAGCTTTCTTT
v_gene: TRBV7-9
j_gene: TRBJ1-1
abundance: .
d_gene: .

CDR3aa: CSVGQLTDTQYF
CDR3nt: TGCAGCGTTGGTCAGCTCACAGATACGCAGTATTTT
v_gene: TRBV29-1
j_gene: TRBJ2-3
abundance: many
d_gene: .

CDR3aa: CAWSVKGTGEKLFF
CDR3nt: TGTGCCTGGAGTGTAAAGGGGACTGGTGAAAAACTGTTTTTT
v_gene: TRBV30
j_gene: TRBJ1-4
abundance: few
d_gene: .

CDR3aa: CASSQGGRGINEQYF
CDR3nt: TGCGCCAGCAGCCAAGGAGGGCGGGGAATCAACGAGCAGTACTTC
v_gene: TRBV4-3
j_gene: TRBJ2-7
abundance: few
d_gene: .

CDR3aa: CASSLEVASGGYNEQFF
CDR3nt: TGTGCCAGCAGCCTAGAGGTTGCGAGCGGGGGTTACAATGAGCAGTTCTTC
v_gene: TRBV7-2
j_gene: TRBJ2-1
abundance: many
d_gene: TRBD2

CDR3aa: CASRRGTGLGQPQHF
CDR3nt: TGTGCCAGCAGACGAGGGACAGGGCTAGGACAGCCCCAGCATTTT
v_gene: TRBV6-5
j_gene: TRBJ1-5
abundance: few
d_gene: TRBD1

CDR3aa: CASSSPAGGEQCF
CDR3nt: TGTGCCAGCAGCTCACCAGCGGGGGGCGAGCAGTGCTTC
v_gene: TRBV7-2
j_gene: TRBJ2-7
abundance: .
d_gene: TRBD2

CDR3aa: CSVEVPHQETQYF
CDR3nt: TGCAGCGTTGAAGTTCCCCACCAAGAGACCCAGTACTTC
v_gene: TRBV29-1
j_gene: TRBJ2-5
abundance: .
d_gene: .

CDR3aa: CSAFHAVTYEQYF
CDR3nt: TGCAGTGCTTTCCACGCTGTTACCTACGAGCAGTACTTC
v_gene: TRBV20-1
j_gene: TRBJ2-7
abundance: .
d_gene: .

CDR3aa: CASGLTGGNYEQYF
CDR3nt: TGTGCCAGCGGGCTAACAGGGGGCAACTACGAGCAGTACTTC
v_gene: TRBV28
j_gene: TRBJ2-7
abundance: .
d_gene: TRBD1

CDR3aa: CASSFLVGDDNEQFF
CDR3nt: TGTGCCAGCAGCTTCCTAGTGGGGGACGACAATGAGCAGTTCTTC
v_gene: TRBV7-6
j_gene: TRBJ2-1
abundance: .
d_gene: .

CDR3aa: CSATRTVGETQYF
CDR3nt: TGCAGTGCTACTCGCACAGTGGGGGAGACCCAGTACTTC
v_gene: TRBV20-1
j_gene: TRBJ2-5
abundance: many
d_gene: .

CDR3aa: CSARRQQNYGYTF
CDR3nt: TGCAGTGCTAGAAGACAGCAGAACTATGGCTACACCTTC
v_gene: TRBV20-1
j_gene: TRBJ1-2
abundance: few
d_gene: .

CDR3aa: CASSYAGTGYTF
CDR3nt: TGTGCCAGCAGTTACGCCGGCACGGGCTACACCTTC
v_gene: TRBV6-5
j_gene: TRBJ1-2
abundance: many
d_gene: .

CDR3aa: CASNSSGGITGELFF
CDR3nt: TGCGCCAGCAACTCCTCTGGGGGAATCACCGGGGAGCTGTTTTTT
v_gene: TRBV5-1
j_gene: TRBJ2-2
abundance: .
d_gene: .

CDR3aa: CSAGTPNEQFF
CDR3nt: TGCAGTGCTGGGACTCCTAATGAGCAGTTCTTC
v_gene: TRBV20-1
j_gene: TRBJ2-1
abundance: .
d_gene: .

CDR3aa: CASSLRVTDTQYF
CDR3nt: TGTGCCAGCAGCTTAAGGGTTACAGATACGCAGTATTTT
v_gene: TRBV11-2
j_gene: TRBJ2-3
abundance: .
d_gene: .

CDR3aa: CSAFRGAASYNEQFF
CDR3nt: TGCAGTGCCTTTCGGGGAGCGGCGAGCTACAATGAGCAGTTCTTC
v_gene: TRBV20-1
j_gene: TRBJ2-1
abundance: many
d_gene: .

CDR3aa: CASSQGQVNTGELFF
CDR3nt: TGTGCCAGCAGCCAAGGACAGGTCAACACCGGGGAGCTGTTTTTT
v_gene: TRBV4-2
j_gene: TRBJ2-2
abundance: many
d_gene: .

CDR3aa: CASSATVNTEAFF
CDR3nt: TGTGCCAGCAGCGCAACAGTGAACACTGAAGCTTTCTTT
v_gene: TRBV7-2
j_gene: TRBJ1-1
abundance: many
d_gene: .

CDR3aa: CASSTLGQGRADAQYF
CDR3nt: TGTGCCAGCAGCACTTTGGGACAGGGGAGGGCAGATGCGCAGTATTTT
v_gene: TRBV12-3/TRBV12-4
j_gene: TRBJ2-3
abundance: few
d_gene: TRBD1

CDR3aa: CASSQEQTWELPGDTQYF
CDR3nt: TGTGCCAGCAGCCAAGAGCAAACTTGGGAGCTCCCCGGGGATACGCAGTATTTT
v_gene: TRBV14
j_gene: TRBJ2-3
abundance: many
d_gene: .

CDR3aa: CASTIGLGNQPQHF
CDR3nt: TGTGCCAGCACTATAGGACTGGGCAATCAGCCCCAGCATTTT
v_gene: TRBV6-1
j_gene: TRBJ1-5
abundance: .
d_gene: .

CDR3aa: CAWSQQGTKTQYF
CDR3nt: TGTGCCTGGAGTCAACAGGGTACCAAGACCCAGTACTTC
v_gene: TRBV30
j_gene: TRBJ2-5
abundance: .
d_gene: .

CDR3aa: CASSQDLVSGGLTGELFF
CDR3nt: TGTGCCAGCAGCCAAGATTTGGTTAGCGGGGGACTCACCGGGGAGCTGTTTTTT
v_gene: TRBV3-1
j_gene: TRBJ2-2
abundance: few
d_gene: TRBD2

CDR3aa: CAISEVMNTEAFF
CDR3nt: TGTGCCATCAGTGAGGTTATGAACACTGAAGCTTTCTTT
v_gene: TRBV10-3
j_gene: TRBJ1-1
abundance: many
d_gene: .

CDR3aa: CASSSPGQPVSGANVLTF
CDR3nt: TGTGCCAGCAGTTCTCCGGGACAGCCCGTCTCTGGGGCCAACGTCCTGACTTTC
v_gene: TRBV27
j_gene: TRBJ2-6
abundance: many
d_gene: TRBD1

CDR3aa: CSATPGGPGSTDTQYF
CDR3nt: TGCAGTGCCACCCCAGGCGGACCGGGATCCACAGATACGCAGTATTTT
v_gene: TRBV20-1
j_gene: TRBJ2-3
abundance: .
d_gene: .

CDR3aa: CSARWAGGFFEAFF
CDR3nt: TGCAGTGCTAGATGGGCGGGGGGCTTTTTTGAAGCTTTCTTT
v_gene: TRBV20-1
j_gene: TRBJ1-1
abundance: few
d_gene: .

CDR3aa: CSVEVPTRRGARGCTF
CDR3nt: TGCAGCGTTGAAGTCCCGACCCGTCGGGGGGCGCGGGGCTGCACCTTC
v_gene: TRBV29-1
j_gene: TRBJ1-2
abundance: .
d_gene: .

CDR3aa: CASSQVQGVTDTQYF
CDR3nt: TGCGCCAGCAGCCAAGTTCAGGGAGTCACAGATACGCAGTATTTT
v_gene: TRBV4-1
j_gene: TRBJ2-3
abundance: many
d_gene: .

CDR3aa: CASSVVTDTQYF
CDR3nt: TGTGCCAGCAGCGTAGTCACAGATACGCAGTATTTT
v_gene: TRBV9
j_gene: TRBJ2-3
abundance: many
d_gene: .

CDR3aa: CASSPLAWDQETQYF
CDR3nt: TGTGCCAGCAGCCCACTAGCCTGGGATCAAGAGACCCAGTACTTC
v_gene: TRBV7-6
j_gene: TRBJ2-5
abundance: many
d_gene: .

CDR3aa: CAIRVTSGGTNEQFF
CDR3nt: TGTGCTATCAGGGTGACTAGCGGGGGGACCAATGAGCAGTTCTTC
v_gene: TRBV10-3
j_gene: TRBJ2-1
abundance: .
d_gene: TRBD2

CDR3aa: CASSQDLSPTTEAFF
CDR3nt: TGTGCCAGCAGCCAAGACTTGAGCCCTACCACCGAAGCTTTCTTT
v_gene: TRBV3-1
j_gene: TRBJ1-1
abundance: few
d_gene: .

CDR3aa: CSVQQGRETQYF
CDR3nt: TGCAGCGTGCAACAGGGTCGGGAGACCCAGTACTTC
v_gene: TRBV29-1
j_gene: TRBJ2-5
abundance: .
d_gene: .

CDR3aa: CASSRAPSGQETQYF
CDR3nt: TGTGCCAGCAGCCGTGCACCTAGCGGGCAAGAGACCCAGTACTTC
v_gene: TRBV9
j_gene: TRBJ2-5
abundance: many
d_gene: TRBD2

CDR3aa: CATGEQGATYEQYF
CDR3nt: TGTGCCACAGGGGAACAGGGGGCCACCTACGAGCAGTACTTC
v_gene: TRBV10-3
j_gene: TRBJ2-7
abundance: many
d_gene: TRBD1

CDR3aa: CASSQEGGRRNRGDGYTF
CDR3nt: TGTGCCAGCAGCCAAGAAGGGGGTCGACGGAACAGGGGCGATGGCTACACCTTC
v_gene: TRBV4-2
j_gene: TRBJ1-2
abundance: many
d_gene: TRBD1

CDR3aa: CASSPETLTNEKLFF
CDR3nt: TGTGCCAGCAGCCCAGAGACACTCACTAATGAAAAACTGTTTTTT
v_gene: TRBV7-9
j_gene: TRBJ1-4
abundance: few
d_gene: .

CDR3aa: CAIKGTDMDYEQYF
CDR3nt: TGTGCCATCAAAGGGACAGATATGGACTACGAGCAGTACTTC
v_gene: TRBV10-3
j_gene: TRBJ2-7
abundance: many
d_gene: TRBD1

CDR3aa: CASSERGGAYYNEQFF
CDR3nt: TGTGCCAGCAGTGAAAGGGGAGGGGCTTACTACAATGAGCAGTTCTTC
v_gene: TRBV2
j_gene: TRBJ2-1
abundance: many
d_gene: TRBD2

CDR3aa: CSARDGQGVPRYTF
CDR3nt: TGCAGTGCTAGAGATGGACAGGGGGTCCCTCGCTACACCTTC
v_gene: TRBV20-1
j_gene: TRBJ1-2
abundance: many
d_gene: TRBD1